This T cell receptor beta chain was identified during a study of blood T cell repertoires in COVID-19. On the study more broadly: Sites across the United States, Italy and Spain contributed samples from acute and convalescent COVID-19. T cells, B-cell-depleted T cells, or PBMCs provided the cDNA or gDNA that served as material.

The CDR3 sequence is 14 residues long. CDR1 SNHLY and CDR2 FYNNEI come from the germline V gene. Trimming stripped 2 bases from V and 6 bases from J, with 11 bases between. The repertoire was sequenced with immunoSEQ multiplex PCR; TCRdb's copy has only in-frame clones and lacks some. The repertoire includes more than 110,000 clones, around 82% of them detected once, and under 5.5% sits in the top ten. Clinical history reported by participants formed the basis on which cohorts were assigned. Sequenced sample: PBMCs or T cells enriched from blood (not recorded which). The chain couples TRBV2 to TRBJ1-5; D might be TRBD1 (6 bases). The TCR comes from a man aged 35-49 years with acute COVID-19. The CDR3, as DNA: TGTGCCAGCAGTGAAATGGGGGGGCTTCAGCCCCAGCATTTT. It translates to CASSEMGGLQPQHF.